What follows describes a single T cell receptor beta chain. This entry belongs to a study of blood T cell repertoires in COVID-19. The repertoire was sequenced with immunoSEQ multiplex PCR; TCRdb's copy has only in-frame clones and lacks some. The repertoire consists of about 200,000 clones, with about 85% occurring once and the leading ten covering around 20%. Germline CDR1 is MNHNY and CDR2 is SVGAGI (reference sequence). The CDR3 is made up of 14 amino acids. The V gene lost 5 bases and the J gene lost 5 bases, with 16 bases spanning the gap. The TCR was taken from a man in his forties or fifties who had recovered from COVID-19. Sequencing input: PBMCs or T cells enriched from blood (not recorded which). The gene calls are TRBV6-6 and TRBJ2-7, with D maybe TRBD2 (6 bases). The CDR3 spells CASSKLQGGHEQYF. The DNA of the CDR3 is TGTGCCAGCAGTAAACTTCAGGGAGGACACGAGCAGTACTTC.